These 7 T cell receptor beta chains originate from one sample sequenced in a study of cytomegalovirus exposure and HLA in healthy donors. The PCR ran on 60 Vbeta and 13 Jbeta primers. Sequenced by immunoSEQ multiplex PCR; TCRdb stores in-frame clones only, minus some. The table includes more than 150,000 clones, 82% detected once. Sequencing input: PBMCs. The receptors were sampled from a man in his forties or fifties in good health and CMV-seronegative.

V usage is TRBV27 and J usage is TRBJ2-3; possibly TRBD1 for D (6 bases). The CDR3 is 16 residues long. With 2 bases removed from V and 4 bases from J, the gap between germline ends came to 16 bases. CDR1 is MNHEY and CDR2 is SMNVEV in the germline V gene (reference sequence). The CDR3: CASSLTGTRGSDTQYF. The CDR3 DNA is TGTGCCAGCAGTTTAACGGGAACCAGGGGCTCAGATACGCAGTATTTT.

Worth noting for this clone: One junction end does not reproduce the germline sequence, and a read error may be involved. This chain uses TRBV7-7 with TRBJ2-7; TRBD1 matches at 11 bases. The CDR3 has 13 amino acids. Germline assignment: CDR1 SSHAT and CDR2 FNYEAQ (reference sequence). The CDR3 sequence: CASSSGTGGEQYF. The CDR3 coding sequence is TGTGCTAGCAGCTCCGGGACAGGGGGCGAGCAGTACTTC.

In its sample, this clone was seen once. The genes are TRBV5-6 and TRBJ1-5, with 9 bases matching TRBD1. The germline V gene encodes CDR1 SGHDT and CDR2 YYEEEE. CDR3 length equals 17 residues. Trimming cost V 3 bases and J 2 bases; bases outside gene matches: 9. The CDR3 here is CASSSTLRDRGNQPQHF. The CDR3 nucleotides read TGTGCCAGCAGCTCAACACTCCGGGACAGGGGCAATCAGCCCCAGCATTTT.

The CDR3 loop is CASSPTGTVQNEQYF. The CDR3 DNA sequence: TGTGCCAGCTCACCGACCGGGACAGTACAGAACGAGCAGTACTTC. The chain employs TRBV18 and TRBJ2-7; 7 nucleotides agree with TRBD1. The J segment lost 5 bases and the V segment lost 3 bases, leaving 10 bases of the junction unmatched. The germline gives CDR1 KGHSH, CDR2 LQKENI. The CDR3 runs 15 residues.

Here the CDR3 reads CASTSGTGAQYF. CDR3 in DNA: TGTGCCAGTACCAGCGGAACAGGGGCGCAGTACTTC. V gene TRBV19 combines with J gene TRBJ2-7; 7 nucleotides agree with TRBD1. The CDR3 is 12 residues long. The J segment lost 9 bases and the V segment lost 7 bases, leaving 9 bases of the junction unmatched. In germline, CDR1 is LNHDA, CDR2 SQIVND (reference sequence).

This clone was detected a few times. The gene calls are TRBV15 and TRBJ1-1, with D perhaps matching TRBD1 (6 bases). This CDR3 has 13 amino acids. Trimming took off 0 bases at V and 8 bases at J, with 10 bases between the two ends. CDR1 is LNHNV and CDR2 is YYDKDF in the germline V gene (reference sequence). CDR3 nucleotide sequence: TGTGCCACCAGCAGAGACTCCGGGACAGAAGCTTTCTTT. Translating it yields CATSRDSGTEAFF.

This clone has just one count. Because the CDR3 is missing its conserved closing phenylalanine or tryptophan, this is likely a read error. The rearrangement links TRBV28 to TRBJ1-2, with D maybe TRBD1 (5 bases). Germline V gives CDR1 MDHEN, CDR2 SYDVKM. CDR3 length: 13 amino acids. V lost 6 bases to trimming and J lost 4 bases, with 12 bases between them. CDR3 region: CASSSGGVYGYTL. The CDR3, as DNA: TGTGCCAGCAGCTCCGGGGGGGTCTATGGCTACACCCTC.